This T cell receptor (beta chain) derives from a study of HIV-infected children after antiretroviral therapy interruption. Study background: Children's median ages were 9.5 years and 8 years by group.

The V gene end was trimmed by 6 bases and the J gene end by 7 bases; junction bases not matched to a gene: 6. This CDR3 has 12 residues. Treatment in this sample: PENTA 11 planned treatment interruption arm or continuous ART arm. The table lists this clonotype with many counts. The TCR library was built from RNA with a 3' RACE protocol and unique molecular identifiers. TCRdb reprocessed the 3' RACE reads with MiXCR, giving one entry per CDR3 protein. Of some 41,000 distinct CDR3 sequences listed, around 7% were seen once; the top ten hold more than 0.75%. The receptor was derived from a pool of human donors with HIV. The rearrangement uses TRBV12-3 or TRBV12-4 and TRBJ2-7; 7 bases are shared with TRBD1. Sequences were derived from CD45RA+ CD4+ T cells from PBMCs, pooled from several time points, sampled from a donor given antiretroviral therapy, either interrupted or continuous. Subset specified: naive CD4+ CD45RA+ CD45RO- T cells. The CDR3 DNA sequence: TGTGCCAGCAGGACAGGGCCTGGGGAGCAGTACTTC. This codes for CASRTGPGEQYF.